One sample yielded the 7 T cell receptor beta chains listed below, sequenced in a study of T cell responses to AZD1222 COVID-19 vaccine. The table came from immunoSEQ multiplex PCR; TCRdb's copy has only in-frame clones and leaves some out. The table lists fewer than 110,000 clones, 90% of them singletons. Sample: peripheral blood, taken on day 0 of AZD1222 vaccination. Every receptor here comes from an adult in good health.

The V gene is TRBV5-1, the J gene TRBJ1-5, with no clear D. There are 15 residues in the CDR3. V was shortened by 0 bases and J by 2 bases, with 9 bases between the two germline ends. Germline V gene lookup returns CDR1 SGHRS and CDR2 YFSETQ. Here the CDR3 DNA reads TGCGCCAGCAGCTTGGAAGGGTATGGCAATCAGCCCCAGCATTTT. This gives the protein CASSLEGYGNQPQHF.

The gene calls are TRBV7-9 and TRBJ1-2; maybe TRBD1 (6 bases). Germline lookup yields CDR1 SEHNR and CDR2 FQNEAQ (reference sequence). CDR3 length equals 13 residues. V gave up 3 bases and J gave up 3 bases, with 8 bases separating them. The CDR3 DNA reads TGTGCCAGCAGCTTCACAGGGTACTATGGCTACACCTTC. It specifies CASSFTGYYGYTF.

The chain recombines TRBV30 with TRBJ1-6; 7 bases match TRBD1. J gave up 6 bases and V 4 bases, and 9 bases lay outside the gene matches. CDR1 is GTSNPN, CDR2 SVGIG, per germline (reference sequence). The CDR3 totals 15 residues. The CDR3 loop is CAWTRDSNRNSPLHF. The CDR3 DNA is TGTGCCTGGACGAGGGACAGTAATCGTAATTCACCCCTCCACTTT.

As DNA, the CDR3 is TGTGCCATCAGCGCTAATCGGGACAGGGAGTACTTC. This codes for CAISANRDREYF. The rearrangement uses TRBV10-3 and TRBJ2-7; 9 nucleotides match TRBD1. CDR1 and CDR2 from the germline V gene are ENHRY and SYGVKD. Trimming at V came to 6 bases and at J to 11 bases, leaving 8 bases not matched to a gene. The CDR3 covers 12 residues.

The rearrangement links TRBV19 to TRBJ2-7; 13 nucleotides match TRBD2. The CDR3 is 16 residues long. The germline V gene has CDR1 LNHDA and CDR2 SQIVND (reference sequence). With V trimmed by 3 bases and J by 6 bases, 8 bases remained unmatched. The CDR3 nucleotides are TGTGCCAGTAGTATCGCGACTAGCGGGGGGAAAGGCGAGCAGTACTTC. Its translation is CASSIATSGGKGEQYF.

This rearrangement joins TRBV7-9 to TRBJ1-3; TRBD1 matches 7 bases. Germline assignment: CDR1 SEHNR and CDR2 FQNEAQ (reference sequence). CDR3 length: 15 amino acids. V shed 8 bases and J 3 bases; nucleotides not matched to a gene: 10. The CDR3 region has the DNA TGTGCCAGCGGGCCTAAGGGGGCCTTTGGAAACACCATATATTTT. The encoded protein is CASGPKGAFGNTIYF.

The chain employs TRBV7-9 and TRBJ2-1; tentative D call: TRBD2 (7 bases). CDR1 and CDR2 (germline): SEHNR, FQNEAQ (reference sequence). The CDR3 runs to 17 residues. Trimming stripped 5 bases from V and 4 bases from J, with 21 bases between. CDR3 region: CASSPLGRGPTYNEQFF. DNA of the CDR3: TGTGCCAGCAGCCCCCTGGGGCGGGGGCCTACTTACAATGAGCAGTTCTTC. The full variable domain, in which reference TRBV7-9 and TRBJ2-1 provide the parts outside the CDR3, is DTGVSQNPRHKITKRGQNVTFRCDPISEHNRLYWYRQTLGQGPEFLTYFQNEAQLEKSRLLSDRFSAERPKGSFSTLEIQRTEQGDSAMYLCASSPLGRGPTYNEQFFGPGTRLTVL.